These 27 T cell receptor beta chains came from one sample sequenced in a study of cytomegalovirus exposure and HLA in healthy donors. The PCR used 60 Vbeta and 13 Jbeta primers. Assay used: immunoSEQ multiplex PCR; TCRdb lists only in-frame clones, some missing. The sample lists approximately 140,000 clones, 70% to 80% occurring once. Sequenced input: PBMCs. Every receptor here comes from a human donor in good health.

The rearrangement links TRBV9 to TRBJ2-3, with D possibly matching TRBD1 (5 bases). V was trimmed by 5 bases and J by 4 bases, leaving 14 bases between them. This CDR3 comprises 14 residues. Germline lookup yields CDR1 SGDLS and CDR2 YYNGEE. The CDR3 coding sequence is TGTGCCAGCAGTAGGGGTTGGCATTCAGATACGCAGTATTTT. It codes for CASSRGWHSDTQYF. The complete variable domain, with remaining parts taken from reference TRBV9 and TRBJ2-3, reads DSGVTQTPKHLITATGQRVTLRCSPRSGDLSVYWYQQSLDQGLQFLIQYYNGEERAKGNILERFSAQQFPDLHSELNLSSLELGDSALYFCASSRGWHSDTQYFGPGTRLTVL.

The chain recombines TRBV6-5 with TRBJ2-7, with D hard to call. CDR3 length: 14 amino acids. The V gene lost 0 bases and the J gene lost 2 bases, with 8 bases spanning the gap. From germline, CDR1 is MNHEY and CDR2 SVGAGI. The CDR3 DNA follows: TGTGCCAGCAGTTACTCGCCGGGTGCCTACGAGCAGTACTTC. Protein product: CASSYSPGAYEQYF.

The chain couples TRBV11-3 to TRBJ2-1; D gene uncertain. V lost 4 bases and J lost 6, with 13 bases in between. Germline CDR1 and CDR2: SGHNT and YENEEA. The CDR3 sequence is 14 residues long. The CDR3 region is CASSSAPYSNEQFF. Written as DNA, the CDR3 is TGTGCCAGCAGCTCCGCCCCCTATTCCAATGAGCAGTTCTTC.

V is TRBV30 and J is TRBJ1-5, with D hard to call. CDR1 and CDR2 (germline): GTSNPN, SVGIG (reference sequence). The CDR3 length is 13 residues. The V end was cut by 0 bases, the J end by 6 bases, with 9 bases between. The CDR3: CAWSVSHSQPQHF. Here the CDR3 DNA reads TGTGCCTGGAGTGTATCTCACAGTCAGCCCCAGCATTTT.

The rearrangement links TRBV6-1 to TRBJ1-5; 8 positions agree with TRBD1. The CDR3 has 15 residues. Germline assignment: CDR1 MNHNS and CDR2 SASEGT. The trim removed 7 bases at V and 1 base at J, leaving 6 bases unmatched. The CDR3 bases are TGTGCCAGCACTCCGGGACAGGTGAGCAATCAGCCCCAGCATTTT. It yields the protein CASTPGQVSNQPQHF.

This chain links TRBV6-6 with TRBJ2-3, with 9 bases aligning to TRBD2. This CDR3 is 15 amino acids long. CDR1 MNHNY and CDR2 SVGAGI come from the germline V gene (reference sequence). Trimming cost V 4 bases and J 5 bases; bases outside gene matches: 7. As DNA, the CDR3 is TGTGCCAGCAGTTCCATAGCGGGGGCCAAAGATACGCAGTATTTT. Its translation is CASSSIAGAKDTQYF.

In DNA, the CDR3 is TGTGCCAGCAGTTCCTCATTGACAGAATTTTCCTCTGGGGCCAACGTCCTGACTTTC. Translation: CASSSSLTEFSSGANVLTF. This chain uses TRBV27 with TRBJ2-6, with a tentative D call TRBD1 (5 bases). From germline, CDR1 is MNHEY and CDR2 SMNVEV (reference sequence). The ends were cut back, 4 bases at V and 0 bases at J, with 19 bases in the middle. This CDR3 contains 19 residues.

CDR3 amino acids: CASSQDRILLKEQYF. The CDR3 coding sequence is TGTGCCAGCAGCCAGGACAGGATCCTCCTGAAAGAGCAGTACTTC. This chain links TRBV4-2 with TRBJ2-7; 7 bases agree with TRBD1. This CDR3 has 15 residues. Trimming at V came to 3 bases and at J to 7 bases, leaving 12 bases not matched to a gene. Germline CDR1 LGHNA, CDR2 YNFKEQ.

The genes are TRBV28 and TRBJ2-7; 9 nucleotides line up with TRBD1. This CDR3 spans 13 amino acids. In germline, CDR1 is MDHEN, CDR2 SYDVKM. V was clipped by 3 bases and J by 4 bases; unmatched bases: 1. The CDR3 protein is CASSFGTGYEQYF. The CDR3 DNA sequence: TGTGCCAGCAGTTTTGGGACAGGGTACGAGCAGTACTTC.

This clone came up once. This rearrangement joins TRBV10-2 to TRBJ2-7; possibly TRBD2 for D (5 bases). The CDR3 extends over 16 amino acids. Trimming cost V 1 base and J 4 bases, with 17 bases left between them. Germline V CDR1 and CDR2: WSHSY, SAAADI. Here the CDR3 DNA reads TGCGCCAGCAGTGAGTTGCAGCTAGCCGGAGGTTACGAGCAGTACTTC. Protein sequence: CASSELQLAGGYEQYF.

CDR3 loop: CASSFLGNTIYF. DNA of the CDR3: TGTGCCAGCAGCTTTTTAGGAAACACCATATATTTT. The V call is TRBV7-9, the J call TRBJ1-3; D is undetermined. Germline assignment: CDR1 SEHNR and CDR2 FQNEAQ (reference sequence). V lost 3 bases, J lost 4 bases, and 4 bases lay in between. The CDR3 is made up of 12 amino acids.

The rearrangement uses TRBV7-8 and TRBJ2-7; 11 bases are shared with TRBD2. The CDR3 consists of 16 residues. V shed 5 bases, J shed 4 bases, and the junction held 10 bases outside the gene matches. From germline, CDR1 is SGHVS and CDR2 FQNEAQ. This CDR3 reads CASSAGTSGRRYEQYF. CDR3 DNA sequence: TGTGCCAGCAGCGCCGGAACTAGCGGGAGAAGATACGAGCAGTACTTC.

The CDR3 region has the DNA TGTGCCAGCAGCCCAGGGACAGTAGCTGAAGCTTTCTTT. It yields the protein CASSPGTVAEAFF. The genes are TRBV27 and TRBJ1-1; 7 nucleotides align to TRBD1. Germline V gene sequence: CDR1 MNHEY, CDR2 SMNVEV (reference sequence). The junction had 7 bases not matched to a gene; V was cut back by 6 bases and J by 6 bases. The CDR3 is 13 amino acids.

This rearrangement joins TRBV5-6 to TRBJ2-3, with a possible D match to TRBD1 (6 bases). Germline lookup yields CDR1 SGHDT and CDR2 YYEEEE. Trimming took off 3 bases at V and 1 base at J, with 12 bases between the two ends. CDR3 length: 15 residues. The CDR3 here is CASSWDIRRTDTQYF. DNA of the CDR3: TGTGCCAGCAGCTGGGACATCCGGCGCACAGATACGCAGTATTTT. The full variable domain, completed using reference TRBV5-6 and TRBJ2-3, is DAGVTQSPTHLIKTRGQQVTLRCSPKSGHDTVSWYQQALGQGPQFIFQYYEEEERQRGNFPDRFSGHQFPNYSSELNVNALLLGDSALYLCASSWDIRRTDTQYFGPGTRLTVL.

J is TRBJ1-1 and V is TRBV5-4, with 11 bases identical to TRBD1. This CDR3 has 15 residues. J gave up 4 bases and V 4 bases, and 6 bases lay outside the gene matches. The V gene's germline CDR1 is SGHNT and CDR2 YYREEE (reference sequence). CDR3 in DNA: TGTGCCAGCAGCCCGGGACAGGGGGTTGGCACTGAAGCTTTCTTT. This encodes CASSPGQGVGTEAFF.

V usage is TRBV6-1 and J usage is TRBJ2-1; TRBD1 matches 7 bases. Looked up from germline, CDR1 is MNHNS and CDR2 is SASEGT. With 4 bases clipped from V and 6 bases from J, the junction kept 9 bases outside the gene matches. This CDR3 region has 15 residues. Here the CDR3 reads CASSATTGTVNEQFF. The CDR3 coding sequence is TGTGCCAGCAGTGCTACGACAGGGACGGTCAATGAGCAGTTCTTC.

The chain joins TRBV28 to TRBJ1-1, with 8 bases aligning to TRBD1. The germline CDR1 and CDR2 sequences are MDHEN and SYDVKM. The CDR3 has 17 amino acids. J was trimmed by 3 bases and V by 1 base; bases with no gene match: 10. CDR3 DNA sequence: TGTGCCAGCAGTTTATATCAGGGGGCAGTGGAGTACACTGAAGCTTTCTTT. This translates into CASSLYQGAVEYTEAFF.

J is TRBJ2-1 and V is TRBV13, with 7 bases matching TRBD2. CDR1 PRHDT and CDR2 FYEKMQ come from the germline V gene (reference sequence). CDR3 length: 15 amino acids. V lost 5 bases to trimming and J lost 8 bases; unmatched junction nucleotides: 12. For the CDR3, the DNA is TGTGCCAGCAGCCCGTGGTCGGGGGGTCCTGATGAGCAGTTCTTC. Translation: CASSPWSGGPDEQFF. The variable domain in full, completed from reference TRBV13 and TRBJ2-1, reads AAGVIQSPRHLIKEKRETATLKCYPIPRHDTVYWYQQGPGQDPQFLISFYEKMQSDKGSIPDRFSAQQFSDYHSELNMSSLELGDSALYFCASSPWSGGPDEQFFGPGTRLTVL.

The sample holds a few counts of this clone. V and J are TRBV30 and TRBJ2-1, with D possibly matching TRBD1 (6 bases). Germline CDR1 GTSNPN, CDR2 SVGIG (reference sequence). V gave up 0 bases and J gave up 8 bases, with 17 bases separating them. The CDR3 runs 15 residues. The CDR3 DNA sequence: TGTGCCTGGAGTGTAAGGGGGATTGGTCCCCATGAGCAGTTCTTC. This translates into CAWSVRGIGPHEQFF.

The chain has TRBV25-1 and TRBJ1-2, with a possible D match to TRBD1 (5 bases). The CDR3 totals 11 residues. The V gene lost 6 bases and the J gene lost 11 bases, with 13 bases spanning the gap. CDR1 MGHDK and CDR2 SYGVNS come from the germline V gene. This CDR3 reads CASRKGAGYTF. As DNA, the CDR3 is TGTGCCAGCAGAAAAGGGGCAGGGTACACCTTC.

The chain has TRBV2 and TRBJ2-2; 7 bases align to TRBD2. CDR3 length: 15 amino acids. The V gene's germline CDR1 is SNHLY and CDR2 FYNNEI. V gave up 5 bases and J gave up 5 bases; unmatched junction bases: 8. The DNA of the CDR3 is TGTGCCAGCAGTCAATGGACTAGTGGTACCGGGGAGCTGTTTTTT. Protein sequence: CASSQWTSGTGELFF.

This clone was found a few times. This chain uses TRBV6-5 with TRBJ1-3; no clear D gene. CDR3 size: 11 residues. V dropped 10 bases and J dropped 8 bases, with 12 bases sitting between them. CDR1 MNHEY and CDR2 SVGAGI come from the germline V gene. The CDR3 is CATSKLDTIYF. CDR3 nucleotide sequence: TGTGCCACCAGCAAATTAGACACCATATATTTT.

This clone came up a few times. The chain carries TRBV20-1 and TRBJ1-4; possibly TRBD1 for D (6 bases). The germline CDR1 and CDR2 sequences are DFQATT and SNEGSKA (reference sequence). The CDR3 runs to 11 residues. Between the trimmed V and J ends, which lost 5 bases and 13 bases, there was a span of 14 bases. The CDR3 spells CSAVRGRGLFF. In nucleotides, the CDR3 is TGCAGTGCTGTCAGGGGAAGGGGACTGTTTTTT.

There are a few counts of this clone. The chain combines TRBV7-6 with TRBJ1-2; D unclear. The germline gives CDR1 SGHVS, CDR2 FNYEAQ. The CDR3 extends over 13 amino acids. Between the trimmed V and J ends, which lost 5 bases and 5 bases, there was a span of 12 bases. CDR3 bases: TGTGCCAGCAGCACCCGGGAAGGGTATGGCTACACCTTC. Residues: CASSTREGYGYTF.

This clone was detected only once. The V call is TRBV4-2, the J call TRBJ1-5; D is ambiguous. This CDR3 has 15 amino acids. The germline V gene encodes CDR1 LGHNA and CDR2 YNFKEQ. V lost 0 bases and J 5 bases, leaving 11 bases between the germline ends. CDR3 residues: CASSQERVGYQPQHF. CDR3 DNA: TGTGCCAGCAGCCAAGAGAGGGTAGGGTATCAGCCCCAGCATTTT.

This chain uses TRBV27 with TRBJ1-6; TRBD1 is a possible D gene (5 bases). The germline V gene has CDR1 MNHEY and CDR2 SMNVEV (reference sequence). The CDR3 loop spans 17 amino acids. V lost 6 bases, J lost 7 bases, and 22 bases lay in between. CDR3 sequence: CASSPRLLRAGNSPLHF. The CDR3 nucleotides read TGTGCCAGCAGCCCTCGACTTCTCAGGGCCGGGAATTCACCCCTCCACTTT.

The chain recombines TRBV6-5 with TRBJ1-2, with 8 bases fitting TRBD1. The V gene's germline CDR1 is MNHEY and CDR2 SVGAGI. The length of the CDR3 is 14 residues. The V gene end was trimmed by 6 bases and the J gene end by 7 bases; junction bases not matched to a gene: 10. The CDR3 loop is CASRGQGARSGYTF. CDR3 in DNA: TGTGCCAGCAGGGGTCAGGGGGCGCGCAGTGGCTACACCTTC.